The entry that follows covers one T cell receptor beta chain sequence. This sample was taken from a study of blood T cells in healthy people across ages. A J-beta primer mix and a sample-barcoded 5' primer were used in a second PCR of about 7 to 12 cycles. A single record per CDR3 protein comes from TCRdb applying MiXCR to the 5' RACE reads. This sample carries approximately 790,000 distinct CDR3 sequences, 62% of them seen once, and the ten largest clones take approximately 30%. Germline V gene lookup returns CDR1 SEHNR and CDR2 FQNEAQ (reference sequence). V was pared by 5 bases and J by 0 bases, with 12 bases between. This CDR3 contains 15 residues.

This chain connects TRBV7-9 to TRBJ2-3; the D is unclear. The source of this sequence is a young man in good health. Sample: blood. CDR3 bases: TGTGCCAGCAGCCCTACAGCTACTAGCACAGATACGCAGTATTTT. Translated: CASSPTATSTDTQYF.